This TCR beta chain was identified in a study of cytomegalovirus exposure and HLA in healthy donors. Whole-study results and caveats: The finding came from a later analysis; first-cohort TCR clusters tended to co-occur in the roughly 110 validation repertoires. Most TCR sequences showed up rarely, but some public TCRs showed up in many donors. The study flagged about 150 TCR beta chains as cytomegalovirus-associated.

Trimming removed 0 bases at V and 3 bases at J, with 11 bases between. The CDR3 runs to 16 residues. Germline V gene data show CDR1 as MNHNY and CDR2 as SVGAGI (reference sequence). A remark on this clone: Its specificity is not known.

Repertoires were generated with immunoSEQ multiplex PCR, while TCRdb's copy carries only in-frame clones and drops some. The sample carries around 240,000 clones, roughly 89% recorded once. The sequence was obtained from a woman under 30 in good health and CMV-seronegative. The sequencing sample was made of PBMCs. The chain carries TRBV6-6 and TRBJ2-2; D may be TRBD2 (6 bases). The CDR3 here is CASSYSVVADTGELFF. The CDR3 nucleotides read TGTGCCAGCAGTTACTCGGTGGTAGCGGACACCGGGGAGCTGTTTTTT.